Presented here are 32 T cell receptor beta chains from one specimen sequenced in a study of cytomegalovirus exposure and HLA in healthy donors. This table comes from immunoSEQ multiplex PCR, and its TCRdb copy is limited to in-frame clones, with some not included. The sample has 100,000 to 150,000 clones, roughly 90% seen once. What was sequenced was PBMCs. The receptors were gathered from a woman aged 18-30 years in good health and CMV-seronegative.

V gene TRBV10-1 combines with J gene TRBJ1-2; TRBD1 matches 9 bases. CDR3 length: 21 residues. The V segment lost 5 bases and the J segment 4 bases; nucleotides outside the gene matches: 26. The germline V gene encodes CDR1 WNHNN and CDR2 SYGVQD (reference sequence). CDR3 DNA sequence: TGCGCCAGCAGTTACGAGCCGCTACCAGAGGGGACAGGGAATTTGGCCTATGGCTACACCTTC. This codes for CASSYEPLPEGTGNLAYGYTF.

The genes are TRBV7-2 and TRBJ2-1, with 12 bases fitting TRBD2. The V gene end was trimmed by 5 bases and the J gene end by 7 bases; junction bases not matched to a gene: 12. From germline, CDR1 is SGHTA and CDR2 FQGNSA. CDR3 length: 17 amino acids. Here the CDR3 reads CASSLLAGGYSENEQFF. As DNA, the CDR3 is TGTGCCAGCAGCCTACTAGCGGGAGGTTATTCGGAGAATGAGCAGTTCTTC.

This chain links TRBV21-1 with TRBJ1-6. TRBV21-1 is reported as a pseudogene. This CDR3 is built from 19 residues. The CDR3 DNA follows: TGTGCCAGCAGCAAAGACGGGCAGGGGACTAGCTCCTATAATTCACCCCTCCACTTT. Translated: CASSKDGQGTSSYNSPLHF.

The J gene is TRBJ1-1, the V gene TRBV6-6; D ambiguous. V was cut by 6 bases and J by 2 bases, with 10 bases left in between. This CDR3 region has 13 residues. CDR1 and CDR2 (germline): MNHNY, SVGAGI (reference sequence). This CDR3 reads CASRSQVNTEAFF. The CDR3 DNA follows: TGTGCCAGCAGATCTCAGGTAAACACTGAAGCTTTCTTT.

The rearrangement joins TRBV19 to TRBJ1-2; D is perhaps TRBD1 (6 bases). Trimming removed 3 bases at V and 0 bases at J, with 11 bases between. Germline CDR1 and CDR2: LNHDA and SQIVND (reference sequence). The CDR3 extends over 15 amino acids. CDR3 in DNA: TGTGCCAGTAGTATCGAGGGGGGGACTAACTATGGCTACACCTTC. This codes for CASSIEGGTNYGYTF.

This clone occurred a few times. The J gene is TRBJ2-1, the V gene TRBV4-3; 9 nucleotides match TRBD1. CDR3 length equals 12 residues. J was trimmed by 8 bases and V by 4 bases; bases with no gene match: 0. CDR1 and CDR2 (germline): LGHNA, YSLEER. CDR3 sequence (DNA): TGCGCCAGCAGCCGGACAGGGGATGAGCAGTTCTTC. Its translation: CASSRTGDEQFF.

This clone has a single count. V usage is TRBV19 and J usage is TRBJ2-5, with 9 bases identical to TRBD1. Germline CDR1 reads LNHDA; CDR2 reads SQIVND (reference sequence). V shed 7 bases, J shed 7 bases, and the junction held 7 bases outside the gene matches. The CDR3 covers 13 residues. CDR3 amino acids: CASTTGGLGTQYF. CDR3 sequence (DNA): TGTGCCAGTACCACAGGGGGCTTAGGGACCCAGTACTTC.

This chain connects TRBV6-5 to TRBJ1-1; the D is unclear. The CDR3 runs 15 residues. V was clipped by 4 bases and J by 11 bases, with 23 bases between them. The germline V gene encodes CDR1 MNHEY and CDR2 SVGAGI. This chain's CDR3 is CASSFPPAPGRRAFF. The DNA for the CDR3 is TGTGCCAGCAGTTTCCCACCTGCTCCGGGGAGGAGGGCTTTCTTT.

The chain employs TRBV28 and TRBJ1-5, with a possible D match to TRBD1 (6 bases). Looked up from germline, CDR1 is MDHEN and CDR2 is SYDVKM. There are 13 residues in the CDR3. The V end lost 6 bases, the J end lost 11 bases, and 17 bases lay between the germline ends. The CDR3 loop is CASSGQYLSAQHF. The CDR3 DNA reads as TGTGCCAGCAGCGGACAGTACCTCTCGGCCCAGCATTTT.

This clone was counted between two and nine times. CDR3 loop: CASSQDGGILLTGDGYTF. CDR3 DNA sequence: TGCGCCAGCAGCCAAGATGGAGGGATCCTCCTGACAGGGGACGGCTACACCTTC. The rearrangement links TRBV4-1 to TRBJ1-2; 8 bases map to TRBD1. The CDR3 consists of 18 residues. Germline lookup yields CDR1 MGHRA and CDR2 YSYEKL. With 0 bases clipped from V and 8 bases from J, the junction kept 17 bases outside the gene matches.

This clone was seen once. The chain is built from TRBV28 and TRBJ1-3, with 7 bases fitting TRBD1. Germline CDR1 MDHEN, CDR2 SYDVKM. The CDR3 is 16 residues long. After removal of 6 bases from V and 3 bases from J, the junction contained 11 bases not matched to a gene. The CDR3 loop reads CASSPDRVGFGNTIYF. CDR3 bases: TGTGCCAGCAGCCCAGACAGGGTAGGATTTGGAAACACCATATATTTT.

The gene calls are TRBV5-8 and TRBJ2-1; 9 bases are a match to TRBD1. The CDR3 totals 15 residues. Per the germline V gene, CDR1 is SGHTS and CDR2 is YDEGEE. The junction had 4 bases not matched to a gene; V was cut back by 0 bases and J by 6 bases. The CDR3 DNA sequence: TGTGCCAGCAGCTTGGGGACAGGGGTGGTCAATGAGCAGTTCTTC. Its translation: CASSLGTGVVNEQFF.

The gene calls are TRBV7-2 and TRBJ1-5; 10 bases fit TRBD1. Looked up from germline, CDR1 is SGHTA and CDR2 is FQGNSA. The junction had 4 bases not matched to a gene; V was cut back by 5 bases and J by 6 bases. The CDR3 covers 14 residues. The CDR3 nucleotides read TGTGCCAGCAGCGCCCGGACAGGGGGTCAGCCCCAGCATTTT. Its translation is CASSARTGGQPQHF.

In its sample, this clone was seen once. The chain joins TRBV4-3 to TRBJ2-3, with a weak D call TRBD2 (5 bases). Trimming removed 0 bases from V and 0 bases from J, with 7 bases in between. The CDR3 extends over 15 amino acids. The V gene's germline CDR1 is LGHNA and CDR2 YSLEER. The DNA for the CDR3 is TGCGCCAGCAGCCAAGAGGGGAGTAGCACAGATACGCAGTATTTT. It translates to CASSQEGSSTDTQYF.

This chain joins TRBV5-1 and TRBJ2-3, with a possible D match to TRBD1 (6 bases). V dropped 1 base and J dropped 5 bases, with 20 bases sitting between them. Germline CDR1 reads SGHRS; CDR2 reads YFSETQ. The CDR3 runs 17 residues. As DNA, the CDR3 is TGCGCCAGCAGCTTGCGACCCGGGACAACTGCGGGAGATACGCAGTATTTT. This gives the protein CASSLRPGTTAGDTQYF.

J is TRBJ1-1 and V is TRBV28; D unresolved. Trimming removed 7 bases at V and 1 base at J, with 13 bases between. The CDR3 loop spans 14 amino acids. Germline-derived CDR1 and CDR2 are MDHEN and SYDVKM. The CDR3 DNA reads TGTGCCAGCACGAGGGCAGTTGAGAACACTGAAGCTTTCTTT. It encodes CASTRAVENTEAFF.

This chain connects TRBV10-1 to TRBJ2-3; 11 nucleotides line up with TRBD1. The junction had 18 bases not matched to a gene; V was cut back by 6 bases and J by 4 bases. CDR1 is WNHNN, CDR2 SYGVQD, per germline (reference sequence). The CDR3 is made up of 19 amino acids. Written as DNA, the CDR3 is TGCGCCAGCAGCGACTATAGATCTCGGTGGACAGGGGGCTCAGATACGCAGTATTTT. Translating it yields CASSDYRSRWTGGSDTQYF.

V gene TRBV11-2 combines with J gene TRBJ2-1; D unresolved. The germline gives CDR1 SGHAT, CDR2 FQNNGV. V lost 0 bases, J lost 4 bases, and 10 bases lay in between. This CDR3 is 15 amino acids long. The CDR3 protein is CASSLDLSRYNEQFF. The CDR3, as DNA: TGTGCCAGCAGCTTAGATCTCTCGAGGTACAATGAGCAGTTCTTC.

J is TRBJ2-1 and V is TRBV28; D possibly corresponds to TRBD1 (6 bases). V was clipped by 3 bases and J by 4 bases, with 10 bases between them. This CDR3 is built from 14 residues. Germline V gene lookup returns CDR1 MDHEN and CDR2 SYDVKM. CDR3 nucleotide sequence: TGTGCCAGCAGTTTTTCCGGACAGTACAATGAGCAGTTCTTC. Translated: CASSFSGQYNEQFF.

The chain has TRBV18 and TRBJ2-6, with 7 bases identical to TRBD1. CDR1 and CDR2 from the germline V gene are KGHSH and LQKENI. The CDR3 runs 16 residues. J gave up 2 bases and V 4 bases, and 5 bases lay outside the gene matches. The CDR3: CASSRQGSTGANVLTF. Here the CDR3 DNA reads TGTGCCAGCTCACGACAGGGTTCGACTGGGGCCAACGTCCTGACTTTC.

The V gene is TRBV7-9, the J gene TRBJ2-1; 12 bases agree with TRBD2. Germline-derived CDR1 and CDR2 are SEHNR and FQNEAQ (reference sequence). V lost 3 bases and J lost 5; bases outside the gene matches: 8. The CDR3 consists of 17 residues. The CDR3 sequence: CASSLSLAGGRDNEQFF. The DNA for the CDR3 is TGTGCCAGCAGCTTGTCGCTAGCGGGAGGGAGGGACAATGAGCAGTTCTTC.

V is TRBV5-1 and J is TRBJ2-1; TRBD2 aligns across 10 bases. V shed 4 bases and J 3 bases; nucleotides not matched to a gene: 7. This CDR3 spans 16 amino acids. Germline V lookup: CDR1 SGHRS, CDR2 YFSETQ. CDR3 amino acids: CASSSRTSGLYNEQFF. The CDR3, as DNA: TGCGCCAGCAGCAGCAGGACTAGCGGCCTCTACAATGAGCAGTTCTTC.

J is TRBJ2-7 and V is TRBV18; 8 nucleotides agree with TRBD1. The CDR3 sequence is 14 residues long. Unmatched junction bases numbered 9, after V lost 6 bases and J lost 5 bases. CDR1 is KGHSH and CDR2 is LQKENI in the germline V gene. Here the CDR3 reads CASSLSADRDEQYF. CDR3 DNA sequence: TGTGCCAGCTCCCTTTCCGCGGACAGGGACGAGCAGTACTTC.

The chain has TRBV28 and TRBJ2-3, with 13 bases aligning to TRBD2. Germline CDR1 and CDR2: MDHEN and SYDVKM. CDR3 length: 16 amino acids. J lost 2 bases, V lost 6 bases, and 5 bases had no gene match. The CDR3 nucleotides are TGTGCCAGCAGGTTGACTAGCGGGAGGTACACAGATACGCAGTATTTT. This gives the protein CASRLTSGRYTDTQYF.

This chain joins TRBV4-1 and TRBJ2-7; 9 bases match TRBD1. Germline CDR1 MGHRA, CDR2 YSYEKL. The J segment lost 2 bases and the V segment lost 5 bases, leaving 4 bases of the junction unmatched. The CDR3 spans 14 residues. The CDR3 nucleotides are TGCGCCAGCAGCTCTCGGACAGGGGCCTACGAGCAGTACTTC. It yields the protein CASSSRTGAYEQYF.

The CDR3 nucleotides are TGCGCCAGCAGCTCTAGCGGGGGGGCCTACAATGAGCAGTTCTTC. It codes for CASSSSGGAYNEQFF. This chain uses TRBV5-1 with TRBJ2-1; TRBD2 matches at 12 bases. From germline, CDR1 is SGHRS and CDR2 YFSETQ. The CDR3 totals 15 residues. Trimming removed 3 bases from V and 2 bases from J; junction bases left unmatched: 0.

J is TRBJ1-2 and V is TRBV18; D call uncertain. Trimming left V 4 bases short and J 1 base short, with 10 bases between. Germline V gives CDR1 KGHSH, CDR2 LQKENI. The CDR3 covers 14 residues. The CDR3 reads CASSLQKFNYGYTF. The CDR3 region has the DNA TGTGCCAGCTCACTCCAGAAATTTAACTATGGCTACACCTTC.

The chain links TRBV28 to TRBJ1-1; the match to TRBD1 covers 9 bases. The CDR3 contains 16 residues. The germline V gene encodes CDR1 MDHEN and CDR2 SYDVKM. Losses at the gene ends were 4 bases for V and 5 bases for J; bases not matched to a gene: 11. CDR3 bases: TGTGCCAGCAGTTCCATTGGAGGACAGGGGAGAACTGAAGCTTTCTTT. Protein: CASSSIGGQGRTEAFF.

The gene calls are TRBV6-6 and TRBJ2-1; 10 bases match TRBD2. The CDR3 loop spans 13 amino acids. J lost 7 bases, V lost 6 bases, and 3 bases had no gene match. Germline V gene sequence: CDR1 MNHNY, CDR2 SVGAGI (reference sequence). In DNA form, the CDR3 reads TGTGCCAGCAGGCCACTAGCGGGGAATGAGCAGTTCTTC. Translation: CASRPLAGNEQFF.

Note on this clone: Its ends do not fully match the called genes, so a read error is possible. The rearrangement links TRBV11-1 to TRBJ2-3, with 11 bases identical to TRBD2. Germline V gene data show CDR1 as SGHAT and CDR2 as FQDESV (reference sequence). The CDR3 runs to 15 residues. Written as DNA, the CDR3 is TGTGCCAGCAGCGTAGCGGGAGGGACCACAGATACGCAGTATTTT. Its protein product is CASSVAGGTTDTQYF.

The chain couples TRBV27 to TRBJ1-1; TRBD1 is a possible D gene (5 bases). V was clipped by 3 bases and J by 1 base, with 6 bases between them. CDR1 is MNHEY and CDR2 is SMNVEV in the germline V gene (reference sequence). The CDR3 has 13 residues. CDR3 sequence reads: CASSFGGNTEAFF. CDR3 nucleotides: TGTGCCAGCAGTTTCGGGGGGAACACTGAAGCTTTCTTT.

V is TRBV30 and J is TRBJ1-5; perhaps TRBD1 as D (5 bases). Trimming pared 0 bases from V and 7 bases from J, leaving 13 bases between. CDR3 length: 14 amino acids. Germline values: CDR1 GTSNPN, CDR2 SVGIG (reference sequence). CDR3: CAWSVLGAGQPQHF. CDR3 in DNA: TGTGCCTGGAGTGTACTAGGGGCGGGACAGCCCCAGCATTTT.